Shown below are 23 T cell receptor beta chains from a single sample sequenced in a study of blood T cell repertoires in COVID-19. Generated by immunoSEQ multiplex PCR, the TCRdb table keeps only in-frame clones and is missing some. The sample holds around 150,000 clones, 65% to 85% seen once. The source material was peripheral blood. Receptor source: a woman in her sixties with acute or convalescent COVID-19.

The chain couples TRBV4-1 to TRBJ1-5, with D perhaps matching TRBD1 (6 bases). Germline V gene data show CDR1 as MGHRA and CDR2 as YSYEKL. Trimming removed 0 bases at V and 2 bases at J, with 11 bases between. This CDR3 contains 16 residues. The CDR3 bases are TGCGCCAGCAGCCAAGATCCGGGGGGCGGCAATCAGCCCCAGCATTTT. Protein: CASSQDPGGGNQPQHF.

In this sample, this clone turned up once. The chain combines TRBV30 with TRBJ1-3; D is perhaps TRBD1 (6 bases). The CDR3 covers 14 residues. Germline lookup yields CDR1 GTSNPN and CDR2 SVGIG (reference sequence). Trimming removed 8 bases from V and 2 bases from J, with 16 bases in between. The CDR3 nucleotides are TGTGCCGGGGGGGAGAGGGGGACTGGAAACACCATATATTTT. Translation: CAGGERGTGNTIYF.

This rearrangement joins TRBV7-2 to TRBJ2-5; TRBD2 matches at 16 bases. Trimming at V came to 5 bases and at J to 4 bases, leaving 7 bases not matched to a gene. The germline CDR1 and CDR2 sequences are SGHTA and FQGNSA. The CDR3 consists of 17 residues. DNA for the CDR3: TGTGCCAGCAGCAGCGGGACTAGCGGGAGGGCCCCAGAGACCCAGTACTTC. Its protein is CASSSGTSGRAPETQYF. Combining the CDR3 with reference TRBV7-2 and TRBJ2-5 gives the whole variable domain GAGVSQSPSNKVTEKGKDVELRCDPISGHTALYWYRQSLGQGLEFLIYFQGNSAPDKSGLPSDRFSAERTGGSVSTLTIQRTQQEDSAVYLCASSSGTSGRAPETQYFGPGTRLLVL.

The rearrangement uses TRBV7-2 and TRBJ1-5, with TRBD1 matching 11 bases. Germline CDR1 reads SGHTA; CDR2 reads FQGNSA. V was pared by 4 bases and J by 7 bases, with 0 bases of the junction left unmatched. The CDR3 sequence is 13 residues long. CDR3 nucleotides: TGTGCCAGCAGCTGGACAGGGGGCCAGCCCCAGCATTTT. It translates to CASSWTGGQPQHF. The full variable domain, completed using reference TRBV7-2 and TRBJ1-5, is GAGVSQSPSNKVTEKGKDVELRCDPISGHTALYWYRQSLGQGLEFLIYFQGNSAPDKSGLPSDRFSAERTGGSVSTLTIQRTQQEDSAVYLCASSWTGGQPQHFGDGTRLSIL.

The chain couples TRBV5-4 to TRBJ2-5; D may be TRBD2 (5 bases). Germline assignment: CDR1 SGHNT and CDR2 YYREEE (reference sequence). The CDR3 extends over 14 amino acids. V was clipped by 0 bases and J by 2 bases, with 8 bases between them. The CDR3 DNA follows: TGTGCCAGCAGCTTGGCGGGAAGGCAAGAGACCCAGTACTTC. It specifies CASSLAGRQETQYF.

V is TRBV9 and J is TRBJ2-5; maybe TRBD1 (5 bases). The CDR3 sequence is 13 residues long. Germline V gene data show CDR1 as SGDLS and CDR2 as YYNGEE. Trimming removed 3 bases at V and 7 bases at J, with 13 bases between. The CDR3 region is CASSAGPQGTQYF. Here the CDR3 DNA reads TGTGCCAGCAGCGCGGGCCCGCAGGGGACCCAGTACTTC. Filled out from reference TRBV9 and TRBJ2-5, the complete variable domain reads DSGVTQTPKHLITATGQRVTLRCSPRSGDLSVYWYQQSLDQGLQFLIQYYNGEERAKGNILERFSAQQFPDLHSELNLSSLELGDSALYFCASSAGPQGTQYFGPGTRLLVL.

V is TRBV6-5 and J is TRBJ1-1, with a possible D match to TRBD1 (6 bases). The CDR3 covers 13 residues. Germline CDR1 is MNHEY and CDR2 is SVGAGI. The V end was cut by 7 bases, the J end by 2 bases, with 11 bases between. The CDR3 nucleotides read TGTGCCAGCACCGCAGGGGCTAACACTGAAGCTTTCTTT. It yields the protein CASTAGANTEAFF.

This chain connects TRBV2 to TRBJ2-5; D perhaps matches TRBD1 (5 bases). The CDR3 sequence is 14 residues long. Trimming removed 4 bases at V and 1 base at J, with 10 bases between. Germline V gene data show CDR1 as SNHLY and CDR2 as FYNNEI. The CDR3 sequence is CASSVTGRQETQYF. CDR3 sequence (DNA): TGTGCCAGCAGTGTCACAGGACGCCAAGAGACCCAGTACTTC.

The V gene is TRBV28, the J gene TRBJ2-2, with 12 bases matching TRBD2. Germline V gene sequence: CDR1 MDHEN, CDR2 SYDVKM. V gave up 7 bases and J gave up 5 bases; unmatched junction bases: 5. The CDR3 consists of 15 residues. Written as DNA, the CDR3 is TGTGCCAGCATACTAGCGGGAGGTGGGACCGGGGAGCTGTTTTTT. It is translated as CASILAGGGTGELFF.

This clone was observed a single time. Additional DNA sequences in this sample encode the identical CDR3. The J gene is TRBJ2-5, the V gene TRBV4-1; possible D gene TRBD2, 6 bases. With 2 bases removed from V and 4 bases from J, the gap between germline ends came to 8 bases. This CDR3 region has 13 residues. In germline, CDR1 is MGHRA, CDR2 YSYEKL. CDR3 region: CASSQWRGETQYF. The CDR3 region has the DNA TGCGCCAGCAGCCAATGGAGGGGAGAGACCCAGTACTTC.

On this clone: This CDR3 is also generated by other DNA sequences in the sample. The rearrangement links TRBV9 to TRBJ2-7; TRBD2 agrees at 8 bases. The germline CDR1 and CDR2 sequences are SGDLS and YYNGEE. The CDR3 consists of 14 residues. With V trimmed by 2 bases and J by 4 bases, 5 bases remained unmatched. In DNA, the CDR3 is TGTGCCAGCAGCGTGGTAGCGGGAAGTTACGAGCAGTACTTC. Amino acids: CASSVVAGSYEQYF.

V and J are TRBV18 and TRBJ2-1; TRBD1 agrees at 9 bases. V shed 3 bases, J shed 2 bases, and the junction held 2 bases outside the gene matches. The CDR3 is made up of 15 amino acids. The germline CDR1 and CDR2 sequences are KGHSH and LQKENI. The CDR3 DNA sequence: TGTGCCAGCTCACCGGACAGGGGAACCTACAATGAGCAGTTCTTC. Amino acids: CASSPDRGTYNEQFF. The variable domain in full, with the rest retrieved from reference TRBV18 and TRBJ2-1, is NAGVMQNPRHLVRRRGQEARLRCSPMKGHSHVYWYRQLPEEGLKFMVYLQKENIIDESGMPKERFSAEFPKEGPSILRIQQVVRGDSAAYFCASSPDRGTYNEQFFGPGTRLTVL.

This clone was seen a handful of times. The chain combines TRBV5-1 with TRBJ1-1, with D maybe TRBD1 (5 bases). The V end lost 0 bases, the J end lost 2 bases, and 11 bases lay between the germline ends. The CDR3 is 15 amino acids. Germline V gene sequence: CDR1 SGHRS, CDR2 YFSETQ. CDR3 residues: CASSLGGTFNTEAFF. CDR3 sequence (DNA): TGCGCCAGCAGCTTGGGAGGGACTTTCAACACTGAAGCTTTCTTT.

In DNA form, the CDR3 reads TGCGCCAGCAGGATAGGACTAGCGGGAGCGGATGAGCAGTTCTTC. Its protein is CASRIGLAGADEQFF. This sequence joins TRBV5-1 and TRBJ2-1; TRBD2 aligns across 13 bases. CDR1 is SGHRS, CDR2 YFSETQ, per germline. The junction had 7 bases not matched to a gene; V was cut back by 5 bases and J by 8 bases. CDR3 length: 15 residues.

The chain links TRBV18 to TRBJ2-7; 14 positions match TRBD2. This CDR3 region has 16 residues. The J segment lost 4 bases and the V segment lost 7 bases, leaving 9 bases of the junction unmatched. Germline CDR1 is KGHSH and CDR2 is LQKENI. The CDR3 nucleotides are TGTGCCAGCTGTGGGACTAGCGGGAGTGCCCCTTACGAGCAGTACTTC. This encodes CASCGTSGSAPYEQYF.

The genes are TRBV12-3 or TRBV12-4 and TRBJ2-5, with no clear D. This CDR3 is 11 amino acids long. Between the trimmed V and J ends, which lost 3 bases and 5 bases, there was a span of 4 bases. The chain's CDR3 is CASSFLETQYF. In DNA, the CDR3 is TGTGCCAGCAGTTTCTTGGAGACCCAGTACTTC.

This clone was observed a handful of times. DNA for the CDR3: TGTGCCACCCGACTAGCGGGAGGTCCCGAGCAGTACTTC. Translated, it gives CATRLAGGPEQYF. The chain couples TRBV5-4 to TRBJ2-7; 13 bases match TRBD2. With V trimmed by 9 bases and J by 6 bases, 6 bases remained unmatched. This CDR3 has 13 residues. CDR1 is SGHNT and CDR2 is YYREEE in the germline V gene (reference sequence).

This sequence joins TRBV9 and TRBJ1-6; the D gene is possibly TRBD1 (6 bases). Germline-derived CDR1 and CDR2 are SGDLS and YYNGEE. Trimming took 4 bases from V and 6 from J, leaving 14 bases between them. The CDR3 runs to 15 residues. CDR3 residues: CASSFSDSGNSPLHF. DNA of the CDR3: TGTGCCAGCAGCTTCTCGGACAGCGGTAATTCACCCCTCCACTTT.

The DNA for the CDR3 is TGTGCCAGCAGTTTCGGCGGCCCCTCTCACTACGAGCAGTACTTC. Its protein is CASSFGGPSHYEQYF. The chain carries TRBV27 and TRBJ2-7, with unresolved D. This CDR3 has 15 amino acids. CDR1 is MNHEY, CDR2 SMNVEV, per germline (reference sequence). Trimming removed 3 bases from V and 3 bases from J, with 15 bases in between.

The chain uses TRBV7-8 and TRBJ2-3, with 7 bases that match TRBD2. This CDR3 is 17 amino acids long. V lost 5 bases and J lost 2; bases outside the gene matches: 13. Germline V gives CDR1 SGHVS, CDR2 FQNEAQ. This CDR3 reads CASSPLRIAGNTDTQYF. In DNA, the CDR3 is TGTGCCAGCAGCCCACTCCGGATAGCGGGCAACACAGATACGCAGTATTTT.

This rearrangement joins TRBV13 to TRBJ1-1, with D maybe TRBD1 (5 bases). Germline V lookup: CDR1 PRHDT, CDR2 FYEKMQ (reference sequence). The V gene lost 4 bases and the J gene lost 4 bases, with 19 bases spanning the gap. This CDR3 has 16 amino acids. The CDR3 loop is CASSSWGSLGSTEAFF. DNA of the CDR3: TGTGCCAGCAGCTCGTGGGGCTCCCTGGGCAGCACTGAAGCTTTCTTT.

The CDR3 spells CASSETPTGGTEAFF. CDR3 nucleotides: TGTGCCAGCAGTGAAACTCCTACAGGGGGCACTGAAGCTTTCTTT. The genes are TRBV6-1 and TRBJ1-1; TRBD1 agrees at 8 bases. The trim removed 2 bases at V and 4 bases at J, leaving 6 bases unmatched. This CDR3 is built from 15 residues. The V gene's germline CDR1 is MNHNS and CDR2 SASEGT.

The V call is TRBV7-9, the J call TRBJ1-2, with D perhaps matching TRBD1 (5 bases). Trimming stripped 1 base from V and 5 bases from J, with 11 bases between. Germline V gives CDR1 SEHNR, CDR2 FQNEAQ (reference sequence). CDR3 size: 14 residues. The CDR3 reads CASSLEGTGYGYTF. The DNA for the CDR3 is TGTGCCAGCAGCTTAGAGGGTACAGGATATGGCTACACCTTC.